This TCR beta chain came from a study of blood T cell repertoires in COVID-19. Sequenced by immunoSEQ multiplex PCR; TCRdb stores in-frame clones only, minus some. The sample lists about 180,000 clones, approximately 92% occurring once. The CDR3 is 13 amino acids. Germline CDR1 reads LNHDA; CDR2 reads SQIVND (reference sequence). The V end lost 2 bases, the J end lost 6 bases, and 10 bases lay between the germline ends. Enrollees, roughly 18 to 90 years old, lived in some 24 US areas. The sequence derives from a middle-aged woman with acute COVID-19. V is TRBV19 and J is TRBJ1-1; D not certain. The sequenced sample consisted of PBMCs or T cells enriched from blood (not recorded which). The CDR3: CASSISGFSEAFF. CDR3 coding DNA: TGTGCCAGTAGTATATCGGGGTTCTCTGAAGCTTTCTTT.